The entry below gives a single T cell receptor (beta chain) sequence along with its context. Its target is unknown. CDR3 length: 13 amino acids. In germline, CDR1 is SQVTM, CDR2 ANQGSEA. With a J-beta primer mix and a sample-barcoded 5' primer, a second PCR ran about 7 to 11 cycles. TCRdb passed the 5' RACE reads through MiXCR, listing each CDR3 protein once. The top ten clones hold roughly 20% of a sample with about 730,000 distinct CDR3 sequences, around 46% of them seen once. The source of the sample is a study of blood T cells in healthy people across ages. Overall study findings and caveats: Naive and antigen-experienced cells could not be conclusively compared, given unsorted PBMCs.

Sequencing was carried out using blood. The chain combines TRBV29-1 with TRBJ2-7; 8 bases match TRBD1. The receptor's source is a woman aged 55-69 years in good health. CDR3 protein: CSGMTGDSYEQYF. The CDR3 region has the DNA TGCAGTGGGATGACAGGGGACTCCTACGAGCAGTACTTC.